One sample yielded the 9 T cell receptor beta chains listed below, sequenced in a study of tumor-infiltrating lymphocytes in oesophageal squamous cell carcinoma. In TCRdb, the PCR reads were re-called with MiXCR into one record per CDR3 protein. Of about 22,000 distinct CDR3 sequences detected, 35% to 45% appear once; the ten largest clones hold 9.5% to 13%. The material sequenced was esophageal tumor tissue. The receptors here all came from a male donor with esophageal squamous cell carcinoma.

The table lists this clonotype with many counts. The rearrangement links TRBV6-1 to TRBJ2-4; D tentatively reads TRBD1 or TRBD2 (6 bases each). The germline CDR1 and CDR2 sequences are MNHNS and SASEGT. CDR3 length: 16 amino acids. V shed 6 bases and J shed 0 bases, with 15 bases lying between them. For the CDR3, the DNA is TGTGCCAGCAGGAGGGGGGCGGAGCTAGCCAAAAACATTCAGTACTTC. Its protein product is CASRRGAELAKNIQYF.

CDR3 sequence: CASRSARLGYNEQFF. CDR3 bases: TGTGCCAGCAGGAGTGCTCGGCTAGGATACAATGAGCAGTTCTTC. The rearrangement uses TRBV7-4 and TRBJ2-1, with D hard to call. The CDR3 has 15 amino acids. V was cut by 6 bases and J by 4 bases, with 16 bases left in between. CDR1 is SGHVT, CDR2 SQSDAQ, per germline.

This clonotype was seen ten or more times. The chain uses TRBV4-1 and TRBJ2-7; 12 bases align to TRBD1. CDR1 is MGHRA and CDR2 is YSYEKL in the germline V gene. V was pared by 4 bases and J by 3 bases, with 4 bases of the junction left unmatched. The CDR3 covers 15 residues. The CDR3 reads CASSPGQGALYEQYF. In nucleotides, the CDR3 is TGCGCCAGCAGCCCGGGACAGGGGGCCCTCTACGAGCAGTACTTC.

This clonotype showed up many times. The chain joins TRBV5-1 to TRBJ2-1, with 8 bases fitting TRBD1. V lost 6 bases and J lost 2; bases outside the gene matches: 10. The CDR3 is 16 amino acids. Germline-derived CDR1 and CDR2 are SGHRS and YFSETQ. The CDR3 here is CASTVTTGVPYNEQFF. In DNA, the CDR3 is TGCGCCAGCACCGTCACGACAGGGGTGCCCTACAATGAGCAGTTCTTC. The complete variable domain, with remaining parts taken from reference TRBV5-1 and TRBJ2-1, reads KAGVTQTPRYLIKTRGQQVTLSCSPISGHRSVSWYQQTPGQGLQFLFEYFSETQRNKGNFPGRFSGRQFSNSRSEMNVSTLELGDSALYLCASTVTTGVPYNEQFFGPGTRLTVL.

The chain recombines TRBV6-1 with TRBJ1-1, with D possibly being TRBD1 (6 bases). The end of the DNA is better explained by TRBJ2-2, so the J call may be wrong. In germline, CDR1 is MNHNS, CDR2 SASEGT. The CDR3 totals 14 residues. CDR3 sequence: CAVKGHLIPGELFF. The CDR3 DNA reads TGTGCCGTGAAGGGACACCTCATTCCCGGGGAGCTGTTTTTT.

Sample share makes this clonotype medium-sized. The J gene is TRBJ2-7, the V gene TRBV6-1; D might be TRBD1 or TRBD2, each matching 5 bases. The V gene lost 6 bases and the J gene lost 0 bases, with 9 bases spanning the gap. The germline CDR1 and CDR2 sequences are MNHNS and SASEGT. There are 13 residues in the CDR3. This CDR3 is CASRPGLSYEQYF. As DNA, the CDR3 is TGTGCCAGCAGACCGGGGCTCTCCTACGAGCAGTACTTC.

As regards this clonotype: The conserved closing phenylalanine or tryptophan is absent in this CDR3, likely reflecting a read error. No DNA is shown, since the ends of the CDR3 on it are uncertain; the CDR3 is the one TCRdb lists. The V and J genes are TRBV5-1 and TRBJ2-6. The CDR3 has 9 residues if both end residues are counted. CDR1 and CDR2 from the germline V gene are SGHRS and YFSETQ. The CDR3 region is CASSLDGTS.

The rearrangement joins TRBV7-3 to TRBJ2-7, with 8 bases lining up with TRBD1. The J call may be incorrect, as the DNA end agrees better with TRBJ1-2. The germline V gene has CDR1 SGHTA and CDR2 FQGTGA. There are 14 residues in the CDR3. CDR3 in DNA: TGTGCCAGCAGCCCAAACACAGGGGGCTATGGCTACACCTTC. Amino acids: CASSPNTGGYGYTF.

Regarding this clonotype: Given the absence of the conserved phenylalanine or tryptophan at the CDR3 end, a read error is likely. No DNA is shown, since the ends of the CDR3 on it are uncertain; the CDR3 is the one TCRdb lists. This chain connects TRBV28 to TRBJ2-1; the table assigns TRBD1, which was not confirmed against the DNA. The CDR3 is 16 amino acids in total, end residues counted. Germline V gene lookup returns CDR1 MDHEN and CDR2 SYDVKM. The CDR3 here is CASSLGQGPYGYTFGS.